The next 2 T cell receptor beta chains were all read from a single sample in a study of blood T cell repertoires in COVID-19 (TCRdb year 2020). Library creation used the immunoSEQ multiplex PCR assay. TCRdb limited this immuneACCESS table to in-frame rearrangements with V and J called. A share of clones is missing; checked studies link under half to unresolved V genes, and the rest is unexplained. In this sample the table shows approximately 94,000 clones, 75% to 85% of which occur a single time. The ten largest clones represent just under 25% of the sample. Sequencing was performed on peripheral blood. These receptors were collected from a man between 60 and 75 years old with acute or convalescent COVID-19.

The rearrangement links TRBV28 to TRBJ2-7; 9 positions match TRBD2. The V segment lost 3 bases and the J segment 2 bases; nucleotides outside the gene matches: 2. CDR1 MDHEN and CDR2 SYDVKM come from the germline V gene. CDR3 length equals 14 residues. The DNA for the CDR3 is TGTGCCAGCAGTTTCGCGGGGGGGCCCTACGAGCAGTACGTC. Its translation is CASSFAGGPYEQYV.

V usage is TRBV7-8 and J usage is TRBJ2-5; 9 bases are a match to TRBD2. The CDR3 covers 13 residues. CDR1 is SGHVS, CDR2 FQNEAQ, per germline. After removal of 6 bases from V and 1 base from J, the junction contained 0 bases not matched to a gene. The CDR3 region is CASRTSGQETQYF. CDR3 bases: TGTGCCAGCAGGACTAGCGGCCAAGAGACCCAGTACTTC.